This TCR beta chain was sequenced during a study of a mutant IDH1 vaccine in newly diagnosed glioma. Method: immunoSEQ multiplex PCR; TCRdb's copy keeps in-frame clones and lacks some. The sample has about 38,000 clones, around 80% seen once. Time point in this sample: baseline, week 1 (first vaccination visit). The treatment was: pre-vaccination baseline after standard-of-care therapy. The specimen was PBMCs, collected from a glioma patient treated with radiotherapy, temozolomide or both. The receptor's source is a man between 35 and 55 years old with glioma. Some clones in this sample may be carry-over from other donors' samples.

The CDR3 DNA reads TGCGCCAGCAGCTTGGATCTGGGGGACTATGGCTACACCTTC. Translation gives CASSLDLGDYGYTF. V gene TRBV5-1 combines with J gene TRBJ1-2; TRBD1 is a possible D gene (5 bases). The CDR3 covers 14 residues. Germline V CDR1 and CDR2: SGHRS, YFSETQ. V shed 0 bases and J shed 3 bases, with 9 bases lying between them.